The TCR beta chain under discussion was sequenced for a study of T-cell reconstitution after alpha-beta-depleted transplantation in children. Researchers prepared the TCRbeta library using unique molecular identifiers, the study reports. TCRdb used MiXCR to reprocess the PCR reads, holding one entry per CDR3 protein. The sample has approximately 200,000 distinct CDR3 sequences; roughly 15% are singletons. Sequenced material: PBMCs from the stem cell graft donor, taken from the stem cell graft. The TCR comes from a human donor who donated a stem cell graft to a child with acute lymphoblastic leukemia.

DNA for the CDR3: TGTGCCAGCAGCTTAAGGGGGGACAAATCCGAGCAGTACTTC. Translation gives CASSLRGDKSEQYF. V usage is TRBV7-9 and J usage is TRBJ2-7, with D tentatively TRBD1 or TRBD2 (6 bases each). This CDR3 contains 14 residues. V lost 2 bases, J lost 6 bases, and 14 bases lay in between. Germline values: CDR1 SEHNR, CDR2 FQNEAQ (reference sequence).